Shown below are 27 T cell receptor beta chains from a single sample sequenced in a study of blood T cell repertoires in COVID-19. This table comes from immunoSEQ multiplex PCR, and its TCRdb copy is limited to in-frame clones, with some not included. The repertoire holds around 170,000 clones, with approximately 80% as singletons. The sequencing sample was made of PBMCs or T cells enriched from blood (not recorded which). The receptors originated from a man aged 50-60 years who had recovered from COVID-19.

In DNA form, the CDR3 reads TGTGCCAGCAGCTTAGCGCTCACTAGCGGGGGCCGGAGGCAAGAGACCCAGTACTTC. Protein product: CASSLALTSGGRRQETQYF. This sequence joins TRBV7-8 and TRBJ2-5; the match to TRBD2 covers 11 bases. Germline V gene data show CDR1 as SGHVS and CDR2 as FQNEAQ. Trimming took 0 bases from V and 2 from J; bases not matched to a gene: 11. This CDR3 contains 19 residues.

CDR3 bases: TGTGCCAGCAGCCAAAGACACGGAAACACCATATATTTT. Encoded protein: CASSQRHGNTIYF. V gene TRBV3-1 (or the pseudogene TRBV3-2) combines with J gene TRBJ1-3; D uncertain. Looked up from germline, CDR1 is LGHDT and CDR2 is YNNKEL (reference sequence). The CDR3 runs 13 residues. V gave up 2 bases and J gave up 4 bases, with 6 bases separating them.

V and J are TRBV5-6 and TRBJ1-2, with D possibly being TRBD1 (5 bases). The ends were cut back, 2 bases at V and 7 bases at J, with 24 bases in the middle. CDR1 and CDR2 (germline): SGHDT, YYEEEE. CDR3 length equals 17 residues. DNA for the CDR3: TGTGCCAGCAGCTTCCCCTTTTCGGGCAGGGAGGCCCGTGGCTACACCTTC. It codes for CASSFPFSGREARGYTF.

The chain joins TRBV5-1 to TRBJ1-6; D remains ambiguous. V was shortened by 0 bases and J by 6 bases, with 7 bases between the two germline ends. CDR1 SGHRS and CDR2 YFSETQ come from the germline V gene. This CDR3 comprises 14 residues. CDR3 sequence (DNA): TGCGCCAGCAGCTTGGGGGAGTCTAATTCACCCCTCCACTTT. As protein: CASSLGESNSPLHF. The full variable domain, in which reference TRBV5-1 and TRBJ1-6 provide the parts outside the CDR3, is KAGVTQTPRYLIKTRGQQVTLSCSPISGHRSVSWYQQTPGQGLQFLFEYFSETQRNKGNFPGRFSGRQFSNSRSEMNVSTLELGDSALYLCASSLGESNSPLHFGNGTRLTVT.

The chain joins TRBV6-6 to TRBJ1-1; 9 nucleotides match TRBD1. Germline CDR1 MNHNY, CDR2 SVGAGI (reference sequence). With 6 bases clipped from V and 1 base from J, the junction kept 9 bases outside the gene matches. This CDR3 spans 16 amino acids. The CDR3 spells CASRDVQGAGNTEAFF. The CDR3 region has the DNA TGTGCCAGCAGGGATGTACAGGGGGCGGGGAACACTGAAGCTTTCTTT.

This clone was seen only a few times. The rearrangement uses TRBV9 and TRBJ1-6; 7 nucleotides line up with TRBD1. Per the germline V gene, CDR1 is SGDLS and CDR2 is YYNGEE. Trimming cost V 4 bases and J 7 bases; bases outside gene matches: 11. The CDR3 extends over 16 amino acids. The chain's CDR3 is CASSLSGQSKNSPLHF. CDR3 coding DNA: TGTGCCAGCAGCCTATCGGGACAGAGCAAAAATTCACCCCTCCACTTT. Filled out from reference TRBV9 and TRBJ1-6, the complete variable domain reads DSGVTQTPKHLITATGQRVTLRCSPRSGDLSVYWYQQSLDQGLQFLIQYYNGEERAKGNILERFSAQQFPDLHSELNLSSLELGDSALYFCASSLSGQSKNSPLHFGNGTRLTVT.

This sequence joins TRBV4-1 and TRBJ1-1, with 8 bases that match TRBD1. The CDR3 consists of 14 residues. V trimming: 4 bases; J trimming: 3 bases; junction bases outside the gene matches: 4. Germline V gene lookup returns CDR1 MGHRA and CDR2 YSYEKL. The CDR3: CASSRQDRDTEAFF. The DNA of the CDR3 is TGCGCCAGCAGCCGACAGGACAGGGACACTGAAGCTTTCTTT.

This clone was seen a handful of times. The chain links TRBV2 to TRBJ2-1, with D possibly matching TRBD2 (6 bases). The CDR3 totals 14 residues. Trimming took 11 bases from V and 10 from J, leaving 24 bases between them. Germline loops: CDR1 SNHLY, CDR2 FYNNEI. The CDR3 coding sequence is TGTGCCGGATCCGCACTAGCCGGGTTGGGGGAGCAGTTCTTC. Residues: CAGSALAGLGEQFF.

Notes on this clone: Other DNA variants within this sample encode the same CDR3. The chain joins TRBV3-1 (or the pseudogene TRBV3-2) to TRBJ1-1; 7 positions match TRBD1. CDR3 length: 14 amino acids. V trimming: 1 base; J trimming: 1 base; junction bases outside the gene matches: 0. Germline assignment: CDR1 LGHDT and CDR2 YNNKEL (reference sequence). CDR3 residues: CASSQGTGNTEAFF. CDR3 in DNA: TGTGCCAGCAGCCAAGGGACAGGGAACACTGAAGCTTTCTTT.

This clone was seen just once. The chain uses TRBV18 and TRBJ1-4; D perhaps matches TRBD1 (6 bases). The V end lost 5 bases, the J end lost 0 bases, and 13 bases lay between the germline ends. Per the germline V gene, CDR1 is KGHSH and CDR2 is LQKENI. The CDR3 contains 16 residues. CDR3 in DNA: TGTGCCAGCTCAACCCGGACAGCTTCAACTAATGAAAAACTGTTTTTT. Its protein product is CASSTRTASTNEKLFF.

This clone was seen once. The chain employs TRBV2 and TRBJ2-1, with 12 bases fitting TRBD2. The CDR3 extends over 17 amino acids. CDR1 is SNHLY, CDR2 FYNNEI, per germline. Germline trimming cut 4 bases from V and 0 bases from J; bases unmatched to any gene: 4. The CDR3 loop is CASSGLAGVGSYNEQFF. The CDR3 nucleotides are TGTGCCAGCAGTGGACTAGCGGGGGTAGGCTCCTACAATGAGCAGTTCTTC.

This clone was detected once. CDR3 in DNA: TGTGCCAGCAGTTTACGGGGTTGGGGGGCAGATACGCAGTATTTT. Amino acid sequence: CASSLRGWGADTQYF. The chain has TRBV28 and TRBJ2-3; weak D call: TRBD2 (6 bases). CDR1 is MDHEN, CDR2 SYDVKM, per germline. This CDR3 is 15 amino acids long. V was cut by 2 bases and J by 4 bases, with 13 bases left in between.

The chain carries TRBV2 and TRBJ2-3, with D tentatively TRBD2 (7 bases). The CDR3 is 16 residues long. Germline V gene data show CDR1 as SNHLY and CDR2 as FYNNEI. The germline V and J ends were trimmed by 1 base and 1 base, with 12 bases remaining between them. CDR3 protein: CASSEDGGGGTDTQYF. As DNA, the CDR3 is TGTGCCAGCAGTGAAGACGGAGGGGGGGGCACAGATACGCAGTATTTT.

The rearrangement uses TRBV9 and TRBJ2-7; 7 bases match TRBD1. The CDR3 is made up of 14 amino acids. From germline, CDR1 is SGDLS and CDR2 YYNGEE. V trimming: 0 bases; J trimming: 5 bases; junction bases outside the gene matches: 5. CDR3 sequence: CASSVGRQGHEQYF. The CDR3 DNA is TGTGCCAGCAGCGTAGGGAGACAGGGCCACGAGCAGTACTTC. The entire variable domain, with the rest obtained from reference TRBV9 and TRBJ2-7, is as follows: DSGVTQTPKHLITATGQRVTLRCSPRSGDLSVYWYQQSLDQGLQFLIQYYNGEERAKGNILERFSAQQFPDLHSELNLSSLELGDSALYFCASSVGRQGHEQYFGPGTRLTVT.

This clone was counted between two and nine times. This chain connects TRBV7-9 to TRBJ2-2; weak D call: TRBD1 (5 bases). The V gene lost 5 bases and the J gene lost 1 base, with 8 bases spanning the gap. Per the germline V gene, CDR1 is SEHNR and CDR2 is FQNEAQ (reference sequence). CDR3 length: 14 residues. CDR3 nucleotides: TGTGCCAGCAGCCAAACAGGGAACACCGGGGAGCTGTTTTTT. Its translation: CASSQTGNTGELFF.

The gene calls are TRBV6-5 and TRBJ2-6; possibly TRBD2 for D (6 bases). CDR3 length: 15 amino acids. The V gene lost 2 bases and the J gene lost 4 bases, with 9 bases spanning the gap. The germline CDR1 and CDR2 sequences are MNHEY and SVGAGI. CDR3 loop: CASSYGGRGANVLTF. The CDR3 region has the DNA TGTGCCAGCAGTTACGGGGGGAGAGGGGCCAACGTCCTGACTTTC.

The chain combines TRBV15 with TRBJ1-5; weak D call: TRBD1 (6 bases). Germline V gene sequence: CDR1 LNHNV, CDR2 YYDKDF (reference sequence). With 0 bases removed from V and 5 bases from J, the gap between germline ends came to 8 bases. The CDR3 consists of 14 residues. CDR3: CATSRDRGYQPQHF. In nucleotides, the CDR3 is TGTGCCACCAGCAGAGACAGGGGTTATCAGCCCCAGCATTTT.

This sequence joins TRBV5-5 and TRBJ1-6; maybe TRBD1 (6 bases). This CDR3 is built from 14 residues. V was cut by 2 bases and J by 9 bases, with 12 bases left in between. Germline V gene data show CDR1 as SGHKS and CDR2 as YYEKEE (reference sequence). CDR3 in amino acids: CASSFGQQGSPLHF. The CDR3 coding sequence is TGTGCCAGCAGCTTTGGGCAACAGGGTTCACCCCTCCACTTT.

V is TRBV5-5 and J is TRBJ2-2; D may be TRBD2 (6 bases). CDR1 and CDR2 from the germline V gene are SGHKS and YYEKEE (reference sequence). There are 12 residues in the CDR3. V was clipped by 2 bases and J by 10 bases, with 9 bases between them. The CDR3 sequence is CASSFSGLELFF. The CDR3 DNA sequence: TGTGCCAGCAGCTTCTCGGGACTGGAGCTGTTTTTT.

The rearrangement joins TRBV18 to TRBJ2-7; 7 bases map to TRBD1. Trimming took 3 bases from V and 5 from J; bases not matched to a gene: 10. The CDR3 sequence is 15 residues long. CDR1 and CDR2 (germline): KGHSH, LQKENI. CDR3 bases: TGTGCCAGCTCACCGTCGACAGGGTTCATCAACGAGCAGTACTTC. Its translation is CASSPSTGFINEQYF.

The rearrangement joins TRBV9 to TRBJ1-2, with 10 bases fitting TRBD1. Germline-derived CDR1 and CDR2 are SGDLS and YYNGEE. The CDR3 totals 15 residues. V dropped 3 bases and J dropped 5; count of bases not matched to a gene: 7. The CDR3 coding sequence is TGTGCCAGCAGCGCCCGGGACAGGGGATTGTATGGCTACACCTTC. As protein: CASSARDRGLYGYTF.

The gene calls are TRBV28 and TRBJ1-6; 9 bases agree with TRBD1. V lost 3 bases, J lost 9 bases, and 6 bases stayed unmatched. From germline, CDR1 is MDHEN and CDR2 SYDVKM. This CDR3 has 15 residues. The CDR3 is CASSFAGQGSSPLHF. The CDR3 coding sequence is TGTGCCAGCAGTTTTGCGGGACAGGGTTCTTCACCCCTCCACTTT. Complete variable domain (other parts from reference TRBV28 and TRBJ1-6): DVKVTQSSRYLVKRTGEKVFLECVQDMDHENMFWYRQDPGLGLRLIYFSYDVKMKEKGDIPEGYSVSREKKERFSLILESASTNQTSMYLCASSFAGQGSSPLHFGNGTRLTVT.

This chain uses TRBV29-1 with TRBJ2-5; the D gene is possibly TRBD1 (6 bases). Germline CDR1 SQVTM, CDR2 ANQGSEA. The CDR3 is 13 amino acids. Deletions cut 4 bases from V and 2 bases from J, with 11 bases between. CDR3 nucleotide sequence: TGCAGCGTTGCCCCGGGACATCAAGAGACCCAGTACTTC. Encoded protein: CSVAPGHQETQYF.

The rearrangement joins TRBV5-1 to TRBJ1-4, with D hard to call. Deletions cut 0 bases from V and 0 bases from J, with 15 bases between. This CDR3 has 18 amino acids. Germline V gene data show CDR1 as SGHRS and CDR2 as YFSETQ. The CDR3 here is CASSLVGVRTATNEKLFF. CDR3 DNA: TGCGCCAGCAGCTTGGTCGGGGTCCGTACCGCAACTAATGAAAAACTGTTTTTT.

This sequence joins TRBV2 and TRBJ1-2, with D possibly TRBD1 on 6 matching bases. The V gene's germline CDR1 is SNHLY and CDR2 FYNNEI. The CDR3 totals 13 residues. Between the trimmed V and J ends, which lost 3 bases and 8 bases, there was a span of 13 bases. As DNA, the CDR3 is TGTGCCAGCAGTGATTTGGGGGCTTACGGCTACACCTTC. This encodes CASSDLGAYGYTF.

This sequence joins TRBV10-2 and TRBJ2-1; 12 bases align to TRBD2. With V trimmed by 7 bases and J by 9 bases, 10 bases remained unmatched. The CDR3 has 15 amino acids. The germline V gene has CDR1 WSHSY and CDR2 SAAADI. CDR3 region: CASTPSGGAGGEQFF. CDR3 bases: TGCGCCAGCACCCCTAGCGGGGGGGCCGGAGGTGAGCAGTTCTTC.

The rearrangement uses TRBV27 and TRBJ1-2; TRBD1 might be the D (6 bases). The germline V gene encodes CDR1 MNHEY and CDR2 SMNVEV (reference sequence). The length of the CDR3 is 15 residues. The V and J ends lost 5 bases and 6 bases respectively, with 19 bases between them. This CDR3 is CASSLVAYTGNGYTF. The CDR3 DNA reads TGTGCCAGCAGTCTTGTTGCATATACAGGGAATGGCTACACCTTC.